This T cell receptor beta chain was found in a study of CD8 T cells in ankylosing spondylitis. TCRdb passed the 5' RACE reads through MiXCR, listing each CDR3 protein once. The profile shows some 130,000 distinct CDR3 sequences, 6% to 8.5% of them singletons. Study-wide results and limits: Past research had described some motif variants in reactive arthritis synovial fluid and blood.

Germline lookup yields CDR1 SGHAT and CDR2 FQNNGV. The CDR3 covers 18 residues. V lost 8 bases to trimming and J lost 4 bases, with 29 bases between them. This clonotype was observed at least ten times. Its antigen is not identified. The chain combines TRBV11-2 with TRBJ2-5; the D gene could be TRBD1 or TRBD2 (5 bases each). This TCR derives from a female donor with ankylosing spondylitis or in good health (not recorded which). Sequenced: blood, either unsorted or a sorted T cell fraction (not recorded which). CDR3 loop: CASGPDNGDRTSPETQYF. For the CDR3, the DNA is TGTGCCAGCGGACCCGACAATGGGGACCGCACATCACCAGAGACCCAGTACTTC. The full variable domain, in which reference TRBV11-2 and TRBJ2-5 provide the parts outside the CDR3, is EAGVAQSPRYKIIEKRQSVAFWCNPISGHATLYWYQQILGQGPKLLIQFQNNGVVDDSQLPKDRFSAERLKGVDSTLKIQPAKLEDSAVYLCASGPDNGDRTSPETQYFGPGTRLLVL.